Presented here are 13 T cell receptor beta chains from one specimen sequenced in a study of cytomegalovirus exposure and HLA in healthy donors. Vbeta (60) and Jbeta (13) primers were used in the PCR. Using immunoSEQ multiplex PCR, the repertoire was profiled, and TCRdb retains in-frame clones only, with some absent. The sample lists some 120,000 clones, about 81% occurring once. The source material was PBMCs. The receptors were gathered from a woman younger than 45 in good health and CMV-seronegative.

The gene calls are TRBV29-1 and TRBJ2-1, with D perhaps TRBD2 (6 bases). The CDR3 is made up of 14 amino acids. V gave up 0 bases and J gave up 3 bases, with 9 bases separating them. Per the germline V gene, CDR1 is SQVTM and CDR2 is ANQGSEA. The CDR3 here is CSVEDGGIYNEQFF. The CDR3 DNA follows: TGCAGCGTTGAAGACGGGGGAATCTACAATGAGCAGTTCTTC.

V and J are TRBV5-1 and TRBJ2-5; D gene unclear. Germline CDR1 and CDR2: SGHRS and YFSETQ. This CDR3 has 13 amino acids. The ends were cut back, 5 bases at V and 5 bases at J, with 13 bases in the middle. This chain's CDR3 is CASSSPPGETQYF. The DNA of the CDR3 is TGCGCCAGCAGTTCCCCGCCCGGGGAGACCCAGTACTTC. Supplemented by reference TRBV5-1 and TRBJ2-5, the full variable domain reads KAGVTQTPRYLIKTRGQQVTLSCSPISGHRSVSWYQQTPGQGLQFLFEYFSETQRNKGNFPGRFSGRQFSNSRSEMNVSTLELGDSALYLCASSSPPGETQYFGPGTRLLVL.

A word on this clone: One end of the junction is discordant with germline, which a read error may explain. CDR3 region: CSSRWGRGVRNQPQHF. The CDR3 nucleotides are TGTTCCAGCAGATGGGGCCGGGGGGTACGCAATCAGCCCCAGCATTTT. This chain connects TRBV7-9 to TRBJ1-5, with a possible D match to TRBD1 (5 bases). Germline V gene lookup returns CDR1 SEHNR and CDR2 FQNEAQ (reference sequence). The CDR3 loop spans 16 amino acids.

A few counts support this clone. The chain is built from TRBV19 and TRBJ2-7; D possibly corresponds to TRBD1 (5 bases). The CDR3 runs to 17 residues. Germline CDR1 LNHDA, CDR2 SQIVND (reference sequence). V dropped 5 bases and J dropped 3 bases, with 23 bases sitting between them. The CDR3 DNA is TGTGCCAGTAGTGTCCCCTCACCCAATCAGGGCAACTACGAGCAGTACTTC. Translation: CASSVPSPNQGNYEQYF.

V usage is TRBV7-9 and J usage is TRBJ2-5; 7 nucleotides line up with TRBD2. This CDR3 contains 18 residues. Germline V gene data show CDR1 as SEHNR and CDR2 as FQNEAQ (reference sequence). V was clipped by 2 bases and J by 2 bases; unmatched bases: 14. The CDR3 here is CASSLPNLASGLQETQYF. The CDR3 DNA reads as TGTGCCAGCAGCTTACCCAATCTGGCTAGCGGTTTACAAGAGACCCAGTACTTC.

This chain links TRBV10-3 with TRBJ2-7; D unclear. The CDR3 runs 12 residues. Trimming shortened V by 10 bases and J by 2 bases, and 12 bases separated the two germline ends. From germline, CDR1 is ENHRY and CDR2 SYGVKD. The DNA of the CDR3 is TGTGCCACCCAACAAAACACCTACGAGCAGTACTTC. This sequence encodes CATQQNTYEQYF.

This clone was seen a single time. V is TRBV19 and J is TRBJ1-2, with D unclear. CDR3 length equals 13 residues. CDR1 is LNHDA, CDR2 SQIVND, per germline (reference sequence). V shed 6 bases and J shed 0 bases, with 8 bases lying between them. CDR3 DNA: TGTGCCAGTAGGAGTTCGGCTAACTATGGCTACACCTTC. Its translation is CASRSSANYGYTF.

This clone was detected once. The gene calls are TRBV9 and TRBJ1-2; the match to TRBD1 covers 8 bases. The germline V gene has CDR1 SGDLS and CDR2 YYNGEE. The ends lost 2 bases at V and 2 bases at J; junction bases unmatched: 2. The CDR3 is 14 amino acids. CDR3 region: CASSVSGGNYGYTF. The CDR3 DNA follows: TGTGCCAGCAGCGTTTCAGGGGGCAACTATGGCTACACCTTC.

J is TRBJ2-3 and V is TRBV6-5; 10 bases align to TRBD2. The V gene end was trimmed by 0 bases and the J gene end by 8 bases; junction bases not matched to a gene: 8. Germline V gene lookup returns CDR1 MNHEY and CDR2 SVGAGI. CDR3 length: 16 amino acids. CDR3 in DNA: TGTGCCAGCAGTTACTCTGCGCTAGCGGGAGAGTTTACGCAGTATTTT. Translating it yields CASSYSALAGEFTQYF.

The V call is TRBV5-1, the J call TRBJ1-1; 9 nucleotides align to TRBD1. V gave up 5 bases and J gave up 3 bases; unmatched junction bases: 11. The CDR3 extends over 16 amino acids. Per the germline V gene, CDR1 is SGHRS and CDR2 is YFSETQ. As DNA, the CDR3 is TGCGCCAGCAGGCGCGGGCGGGACAGGGCGGACACTGAAGCTTTCTTT. Translated, it gives CASRRGRDRADTEAFF.

The chain couples TRBV2 to TRBJ1-2, with TRBD1 matching 12 bases. J gave up 4 bases and V 6 bases, and 3 bases lay outside the gene matches. CDR1 and CDR2 from the germline V gene are SNHLY and FYNNEI. The CDR3 contains 14 residues. The CDR3 DNA follows: TGTGCCAGCAGGCTGGGACAGGGGGCCTATGGCTACACCTTC. The encoded protein is CASRLGQGAYGYTF.

The chain combines TRBV12-2 with TRBJ2-7; whether TRBD2, the table's D call, matches the DNA was not checked. TRBV12-2 is designated a pseudogene. The CDR3 spans 16 residues. The CDR3 region is CASRLAARGLGYEQYF. DNA for the CDR3: TGTGCAAGTCGCTTAGCGGCGCGGGGGTTAGGCTACGAGCAGTACTTC.

The CDR3 nucleotides read TGTGCCAGCAGCCCACAAGGCCCGGGACTAGCGGCCTGGGGGTACTTC. This gives the protein CASSPQGPGLAAWGYF. This chain links TRBV11-2 with TRBJ2-7; 11 bases line up with TRBD2. The CDR3 length is 16 residues. With V trimmed by 5 bases and J by 12 bases, 18 bases remained unmatched. Per the germline V gene, CDR1 is SGHAT and CDR2 is FQNNGV.